The 24 T cell receptor beta chains in this list originate from one sample, sequenced in a study of cytomegalovirus exposure and HLA in healthy donors. Primers for the PCR totalled 60 Vbeta and 13 Jbeta. Repertoires were generated with immunoSEQ multiplex PCR, while TCRdb's copy carries only in-frame clones and drops some. This table has 150,000 to 200,000 clones, around 78% appearing once. Sequenced material: PBMCs. The receptors shown here come from a woman under 40 in good health and CMV-seropositive.

J is TRBJ1-1 and V is TRBV7-2; no reliable D call. The germline V gene encodes CDR1 SGHTA and CDR2 FQGNSA. Trimming left V 0 bases short and J 12 bases short, with 17 bases between. The CDR3 has 14 amino acids. In DNA, the CDR3 is TGTGCCAGCAGCTTAGCGCGCAGTAGCGGAGTGACTTTCTTT. Its translation is CASSLARSSGVTFF.

The chain uses TRBV2 and TRBJ1-6; the match to TRBD1 covers 7 bases. Germline CDR1 is SNHLY and CDR2 is FYNNEI. This CDR3 has 14 amino acids. The junction had 13 bases not matched to a gene; V was cut back by 6 bases and J by 14 bases. CDR3 nucleotide sequence: TGTGCCAGCAGGGCAGGACAGGATAGGGATTCCCTCCACTTT. Encoded protein: CASRAGQDRDSLHF.

The CDR3 reads CAWSMSFEIETQYF. The CDR3 nucleotides are TGTGCCTGGAGTATGTCCTTCGAGATAGAGACCCAGTACTTC. The chain is built from TRBV30 and TRBJ2-5; D not resolved. Trimming pared 2 bases from V and 4 bases from J, leaving 14 bases between. Germline CDR1 and CDR2: GTSNPN and SVGIG (reference sequence). The CDR3 totals 14 residues. Looking up the rest from reference TRBV30 and TRBJ2-5 gives the full variable domain: SQTIHQWPATLVQPVGSPLSLECTVEGTSNPNLYWYRQAAGRGLQLLFYSVGIGQISSEVPQNLSASRPQDRQFILSSKKLLLSDSGFYLCAWSMSFEIETQYFGPGTRLLVL.

The chain combines TRBV15 with TRBJ1-1; D is unclear. The V gene's germline CDR1 is LNHNV and CDR2 YYDKDF (reference sequence). V was pared by 0 bases and J by 5 bases, with 16 bases between. The CDR3 has 16 amino acids. The chain's CDR3 is CATSRDSGVLGTEAFF. DNA of the CDR3: TGTGCCACCAGCAGAGATTCCGGGGTGTTAGGGACTGAAGCTTTCTTT.

This clone was seen a single time. This chain links TRBV6-6 with TRBJ1-2; D is perhaps TRBD1 (5 bases). Trimming left V 11 bases short and J 6 bases short, with 13 bases between. The CDR3 totals 11 residues. CDR1 and CDR2 from the germline V gene are MNHNY and SVGAGI (reference sequence). For the CDR3, the DNA is TGTGCCGGACGGGGGAAGGATGGCTACACCTTC. This encodes CAGRGKDGYTF.

This chain links TRBV10-3 with TRBJ1-1, with a tentative D call TRBD1 (6 bases). Germline V gene lookup returns CDR1 ENHRY and CDR2 SYGVKD. Trimming removed 5 bases from V and 1 base from J, with 11 bases in between. The CDR3 extends over 14 amino acids. The CDR3 DNA follows: TGTGCCATCAGTCCATCACAGGGGAACACTGAAGCTTTCTTT. Encoded protein: CAISPSQGNTEAFF.

The chain employs TRBV18 and TRBJ2-5; the match to TRBD1 covers 7 bases. The length of the CDR3 is 16 residues. Germline V gene sequence: CDR1 KGHSH, CDR2 LQKENI. V lost 3 bases to trimming and J lost 2 bases; unmatched junction nucleotides: 9. The CDR3 is CASSPRLTGAQETQYF. The CDR3 DNA reads TGTGCCAGCTCACCCCGCCTCACAGGGGCTCAAGAGACCCAGTACTTC.

The chain has TRBV12-5 and TRBJ2-7; D ambiguous. CDR3 size: 15 residues. V was pared by 6 bases and J by 4 bases, with 19 bases between. Looked up from germline, CDR1 is LGHNT and CDR2 is FRNRAP. The CDR3 region is CASGLTSQTPYEQYF. CDR3 DNA: TGTGCTAGTGGCCTGACATCCCAAACACCTTACGAGCAGTACTTC.

The chain recombines TRBV7-9 with TRBJ1-2; D gene uncertain. Germline V lookup: CDR1 SEHNR, CDR2 FQNEAQ (reference sequence). This CDR3 spans 16 amino acids. The V gene lost 4 bases and the J gene lost 5 bases, with 20 bases spanning the gap. CDR3 DNA sequence: TGTGCCAGCAGCTCCGAGGATAGATCTTTCCTGTATGGCTACACCTTC. Translation: CASSSEDRSFLYGYTF.

V usage is TRBV5-1 and J usage is TRBJ1-2; the match to TRBD1 covers 8 bases. CDR1 and CDR2 (germline): SGHRS, YFSETQ. J was trimmed by 8 bases and V by 3 bases; bases with no gene match: 9. This CDR3 has 14 amino acids. Here the CDR3 reads CASSWSQGAYGYTF. For the CDR3, the DNA is TGCGCCAGCAGCTGGAGTCAGGGGGCCTACGGCTACACCTTC.

This chain's CDR3 is CASSPWEATQNTEAFF. The CDR3, as DNA: TGTGCCAGCTCACCGTGGGAGGCCACGCAGAACACTGAAGCTTTCTTT. V is TRBV18 and J is TRBJ1-1; D gene uncertain. The CDR3 covers 16 residues. V gave up 3 bases and J gave up 1 base, with 15 bases separating them. Looked up from germline, CDR1 is KGHSH and CDR2 is LQKENI. Looking up the rest from reference TRBV18 and TRBJ1-1 gives the full variable domain: NAGVMQNPRHLVRRRGQEARLRCSPMKGHSHVYWYRQLPEEGLKFMVYLQKENIIDESGMPKERFSAEFPKEGPSILRIQQVVRGDSAAYFCASSPWEATQNTEAFFGQGTRLTVV.

The V gene is TRBV10-3, the J gene TRBJ2-6; 7 positions agree with TRBD1. The germline gives CDR1 ENHRY, CDR2 SYGVKD. V lost 8 bases, J lost 1 base, and 5 bases stayed unmatched. The length of the CDR3 is 15 residues. The CDR3 protein is CAIGGQISGANVLTF. The CDR3 nucleotides are TGTGCCATCGGGGGACAGATTTCTGGGGCCAACGTCCTGACTTTC.

V and J are TRBV9 and TRBJ2-5, with D tentatively TRBD2 (6 bases). V lost 3 bases and J lost 4, with 13 bases in between. Germline CDR1 SGDLS, CDR2 YYNGEE. The CDR3 has 14 residues. This CDR3 reads CASSATRSRETQYF. The DNA for the CDR3 is TGTGCCAGCAGCGCGACTAGGAGTAGAGAGACCCAGTACTTC.

The chain employs TRBV10-3 and TRBJ1-2; TRBD1 might be the D (5 bases). The germline V gene encodes CDR1 ENHRY and CDR2 SYGVKD. Trimming took 10 bases from V and 7 from J, leaving 13 bases between them. The CDR3 contains 11 residues. CDR3: CATQDISGYTF. The CDR3 region has the DNA TGTGCCACTCAGGACATCTCTGGCTACACCTTC.

This clone appeared a few times. The chain has TRBV19 and TRBJ1-5, with D perhaps TRBD1 (5 bases). This CDR3 is 13 amino acids long. In germline, CDR1 is LNHDA, CDR2 SQIVND (reference sequence). Here the CDR3 reads CPDDGHEDQPQHF. For the CDR3, the DNA is TGTCCCGACGATGGACATGAGGATCAGCCCCAGCATTTT.

The chain has TRBV18 and TRBJ1-4; 9 bases are shared with TRBD1. J lost 0 bases, V lost 3 bases, and 5 bases had no gene match. The CDR3 has 17 residues. The germline gives CDR1 KGHSH, CDR2 LQKENI. As DNA, the CDR3 is TGTGCCAGCTCACCTGCGGACAGGGGTACAACTAATGAAAAACTGTTTTTT. Its protein is CASSPADRGTTNEKLFF.

The chain carries TRBV10-3 and TRBJ1-6; 9 bases fit TRBD1. The J segment lost 10 bases and the V segment lost 4 bases, leaving 2 bases of the junction unmatched. The germline gives CDR1 ENHRY, CDR2 SYGVKD. The CDR3 totals 13 residues. The CDR3 nucleotides are TGTGCCATCAGTGGACAGGGGGGGTCACCCCTCCACTTT. Translated, it gives CAISGQGGSPLHF.

As concerns this clone: Other nucleotide sequences from this sample produce the same CDR3. The chain couples TRBV29-1 to TRBJ1-4; D may be TRBD1 (6 bases). The CDR3 covers 15 residues. Per germline, CDR1 SQVTM and CDR2 ANQGSEA. V lost 4 bases and J lost 2, with 14 bases in between. CDR3 in DNA: TGCAGCGTTGGGGTGACAGGAGACACTAATGAAAAACTGTTTTTT. It specifies CSVGVTGDTNEKLFF.

The sample holds a few counts of this clone. The CDR3 DNA sequence: TGTGCCAGCAGTGGACAGGGGAACAATGAGCAGTTCTTC. It codes for CASSGQGNNEQFF. The rearrangement uses TRBV6-4 and TRBJ2-1; 8 bases are shared with TRBD1. The CDR3 runs to 13 residues. Germline CDR1 reads MRHNA; CDR2 reads SNTAGT. The V gene end was trimmed by 4 bases and the J gene end by 5 bases; junction bases not matched to a gene: 1.

The J gene is TRBJ2-5, the V gene TRBV5-4, with 7 bases fitting TRBD2. The end of the DNA is better explained by TRBJ2-7, so the J call may be wrong. The CDR3 extends over 15 amino acids. Germline loops: CDR1 SGHNT, CDR2 YYREEE (reference sequence). CDR3 sequence reads: CASSRGLVGLYEQYF. CDR3 coding DNA: TGTGCCAGCAGCCGTGGACTAGTTGGGCTCTACGAGCAGTACTTC.

The rearrangement uses TRBV28 and TRBJ2-7, with TRBD1 matching over 7 bases. Germline assignment: CDR1 MDHEN and CDR2 SYDVKM. V lost 6 bases, J lost 2 bases, and 7 bases stayed unmatched. The CDR3 covers 14 residues. CDR3 sequence reads: CASSAPGQPYEQYF. The CDR3 DNA reads TGTGCCAGCAGCGCTCCGGGACAGCCCTACGAGCAGTACTTC.

This chain joins TRBV19 and TRBJ2-7, with D possibly matching TRBD1 (5 bases). Deletions cut 4 bases from V and 4 bases from J, with 14 bases between. CDR1 is LNHDA, CDR2 SQIVND, per germline (reference sequence). CDR3 length: 14 amino acids. The CDR3: CASSTQGAPYEQYF. The CDR3 DNA sequence: TGTGCCAGTAGTACCCAAGGGGCCCCGTACGAGCAGTACTTC.

This clone was seen a handful of times. V gene TRBV27 combines with J gene TRBJ2-1; TRBD2 agrees at 8 bases. The CDR3 length is 13 residues. The J segment lost 7 bases and the V segment lost 2 bases, leaving 1 base of the junction unmatched. Germline V CDR1 and CDR2: MNHEY, SMNVEV (reference sequence). The CDR3 sequence is CASSLPGGNEQFF. For the CDR3, the DNA is TGTGCCAGCAGTTTACCGGGGGGGAATGAGCAGTTCTTC.

V usage is TRBV5-4 and J usage is TRBJ1-3; D gene unclear. Germline CDR1 is SGHNT and CDR2 is YYREEE (reference sequence). The V end was cut by 6 bases, the J end by 4 bases, with 5 bases between. The CDR3 contains 11 residues. CDR3 sequence: CASTGGNTIYF. CDR3 nucleotide sequence: TGTGCCAGCACGGGAGGAAACACCATATATTTT.